This T cell receptor beta chain was observed in a study of T cell responses to AZD1222 COVID-19 vaccine. Second doses at about 4 or about 12 weeks were pooled. V was clipped by 8 bases and J by 7 bases, with 14 bases between them. Germline V gene sequence: CDR1 LNHDA, CDR2 SQIVND (reference sequence). CDR3 length: 12 residues. Repertoires were generated with immunoSEQ multiplex PCR, while TCRdb's copy carries only in-frame clones and drops some. The sample lists 35,000 to 45,000 clones, approximately 88% seen once, with 15% to 20% in the top ten. This chain uses TRBV19 with TRBJ1-2, with D possibly TRBD1 on 5 matching bases. The material sequenced was peripheral blood, taken 28 days after the second AZD1222 dose. This receptor was obtained from an adult who received the AZD1222 COVID-19 vaccine. CDR3 sequence reads: CASARQGGGYTF. CDR3 nucleotide sequence: TGTGCCAGTGCTCGGCAGGGTGGTGGCTACACCTTC.